This T cell receptor beta chain appears in the sequencing data of a study of T cells after yellow fever vaccination. One entry per CDR3 protein results from TCRdb running MiXCR on the 5' RACE reads. The table has some 5,000 distinct CDR3 sequences, less than 4.5% seen once; the top ten hold more than 50%. The sample holds many counts of this clonotype. V was pared by 1 base and J by 0 bases, with 19 bases between. The CDR3 totals 19 residues. Germline lookup yields CDR1 SNHLY and CDR2 FYNNEI. This chain joins TRBV2 and TRBJ1-5; maybe TRBD1 (5 bases). The source of this sequence is a young man who received the YFV17D yellow fever vaccine. Specimen: PBMCs, either bulk or a sorted T-cell subset (CD4+, CD8+, memory, or dextramer-sorted; not recorded which), collected 15 days after the yellow fever booster vaccination. The CDR3 nucleotides are TGTGCCAGCAGTGAAGAGGCAAGTTCCGGGGGTTATAGCAATCAGCCCCAGCATTTT. As protein: CASSEEASSGGYSNQPQHF.